The rows below give T cell receptor beta chains drawn from one sample of a study of T cells in Graves' hyperthyroidism and ophthalmopathy. TCRdb passed the multiplex PCR reads through MiXCR, listing each CDR3 protein once. The table lists about 710,000 distinct CDR3 sequences, less than 20% of them singletons, with around 7.7% in the top ten. Sequenced input: blood. These receptors came from a man between 18 and 35 years old with Graves' hyperthyroidism. Both conserved end residues are part of each CDR3. A D gene is named only where the DNA matches it firmly. Size tells how often a clone was seen (once, few, many) or the class of an expanded clone, and some rows leave it out.

>few|TRBV30|-|TRBJ1-1
TGTGCCTGGAGTCCGCTGGTGGGCACTGAAGCTTTCTTT
CAWSPLVGTEAFF
>-|TRBV5-5|-|TRBJ2-4
TGTGCCAGCAGCTCTGTGGGGCCGAGACAGTTGTCCAAAAACATTCAGTACTTC
CASSSVGPRQLSKNIQYF
>many|TRBV28|-|TRBJ2-1
TGTGCCAGCAGTTTATTACCCCGCCTGGCGGCCCGCAATGAGCAGTTCTTC
CASSLLPRLAARNEQFF
>many|TRBV28|-|TRBJ2-2
TGTGCCAGCAGCAAATCAGGGCCGGGCACCGGGGAGCTGTTTTTT
CASSKSGPGTGELFF
>-|TRBV7-9|TRBD1|TRBJ2-3
TGTGCCAGTACCGAGTGGCAAGGACAGGGGCCAGATACGCAGTATTTT
CASTEWQGQGPDTQYF
>-|TRBV3-1|TRBD2|TRBJ2-1
TGTGCCAGCAGCCCTCCTAATTTACTAGCGGGAACCAACAATGAGCAGTTCTTC
CASSPPNLLAGTNNEQFF
>-|TRBV5-1|-|TRBJ2-2
TGCGCCAGTGCCGGGGTCCTTGGCGGCGGGGAGCTGTTTTTT
CASAGVLGGGELFF
>-|TRBV7-9|TRBD2|TRBJ2-1
TGTGCCAGCAGCCGGGGGGCTAGCGGGAGCGGTGAGCAGTTCTTC
CASSRGASGSGEQFF
>many|TRBV20-1|TRBD1|TRBJ2-3
TGCAGTGCTAGTCGACAGGGGGGTTATACAGATACGCAGTATTTT
CSASRQGGYTDTQYF
>many|TRBV7-2|TRBD2|TRBJ2-3
TGTGCCAGCAGCTTAGCGGCTAGCGGGGGAGCAGATACGCAGTATTTT
CASSLAASGGADTQYF
>few|TRBV27|TRBD1|TRBJ2-7
TGTGCCAGCAGTTTCGGGGACAGGGGATACGAGCAGTACTTC
CASSFGDRGYEQYF
>many|TRBV20-1|-|TRBJ2-3
TGCAGTGCTGCCGGCCGCACTCTCTTCACAGATACGCAGTATTTT
CSAAGRTLFTDTQYF
>few|TRBV30|-|TRBJ2-1
TGTGCCTGGAGTGTAGGGGGTGATGAGCAGTTCTTC
CAWSVGGDEQFF
>many|TRBV7-9|TRBD1|TRBJ2-3
TGTGCCAGCAGCTTAGGCAGGGGGAACACAGATACGCAGTATTTT
CASSLGRGNTDTQYF
>-|TRBV4-3|-|TRBJ2-7
TGCGCCAGCAGCCAAGGTCGGGGTCGGGGCGACGAGCAGTACTTC
CASSQGRGRGDEQYF
>-|TRBV10-2|TRBD2|TRBJ2-7
TGCGCCGGCAGTGAGGGAGGACTAGCGGGCGAGCAGCACTTC
CAGSEGGLAGEQHF
>few|TRBV10-3|-|TRBJ1-6
TGTGCCATCAGTGAACAGCTCCCAGAAATTAATTCACCCCTCCACTTT
CAISEQLPEINSPLHF
>many|TRBV28|-|TRBJ1-2
TGTGCCAGCAGTTTTCAAGGGGCCAACTATGGCTACACCTTC
CASSFQGANYGYTF
>-|TRBV3-1|-|TRBJ2-2
TGTGCCAGCAGCCAGGGGGTAGCGGTCATTAACACCGGGGAGCTGTTTTTT
CASSQGVAVINTGELFF
>many|TRBV30|TRBD1|TRBJ1-5
TGTGCCTGGAGTGCGGGACAGCTTAATCAGCCCCAGCATTTT
CAWSAGQLNQPQHF
>few|TRBV11-2|-|TRBJ2-3
TGTGCCAGCAGCCCCCACCCCGCAGATACGCAGTATTTT
CASSPHPADTQYF
>few|TRBV4-3|TRBD2|TRBJ2-5
TGCGCCAGCAGCCCCGGACTAGCGGGAGGGAGGCAAGAGACCCAGTACTTC
CASSPGLAGGRQETQYF
>many|TRBV6-1|TRBD1|TRBJ1-5
TGTGCCAGCAGGACCGGGACAGGGGGGAATCAGCCCCAGCATTTT
CASRTGTGGNQPQHF
>-|TRBV28|-|TRBJ2-7
TGTGCCACCGTAGTCACCACCGGGTCCTCCGAGCAGCACTTC
CATVVTTGSSEQHF
>many|TRBV6-1|TRBD2|TRBJ2-1
TGTGCCAGCAGATTAGCCGGGACTAGGGAAAATGAGCAGTTCTTC
CASRLAGTRENEQFF
>few|TRBV24-1|TRBD1|TRBJ2-3
TGTGCCACCAGTGATTTCGGACAGGGCGCAGATACGCAGTATTTT
CATSDFGQGADTQYF
>-|TRBV4-3|-|TRBJ2-7
TGCGCCAGCAGCCAAGATGAGACGGCCTCCTACGAGCAGTACTTC
CASSQDETASYEQYF
>-|TRBV19|-|TRBJ2-1
TGTGCCAGTAGTCCGCGGACTACTCGGAGCTCGAATGAGCAGTTCTTC
CASSPRTTRSSNEQFF
>-|TRBV28|-|TRBJ2-4
TGTGCCAGCAGGATTAGTTGGGCGGGAAGGGAAAACATTCAGTACTTC
CASRISWAGRENIQYF
>few|TRBV6-1|-|TRBJ1-5
TGTGCCACCGGGGAGCCGCCTCGGAATCAGCCCCAGCATTTT
CATGEPPRNQPQHF
>-|TRBV5-1|TRBD1|TRBJ2-1
TGCGCCAGCAGCCCCCAAAACAGGGGTCCCATTTACAATGAGCAGTTCTTC
CASSPQNRGPIYNEQFF
>many|TRBV6-1|TRBD1|TRBJ2-2
TGTGCCAGCAGTTCACAGGGGGGAGGCGGGGAGCTGTTTTTT
CASSSQGGGGELFF
>-|TRBV24-1|TRBD2|TRBJ2-1
TGTGCCACCAGTGACACTCGGACTAGCGGGTCGAACTACAATGAGCAGTTCTTC
CATSDTRTSGSNYNEQFF
>few|TRBV7-9|TRBD2|TRBJ2-3
TGTGCCAGCAGTTCCGGACTAGCGGGATCACCCACAGATACGCAGTATTTT
CASSSGLAGSPTDTQYF
>-|TRBV9|TRBD2|TRBJ2-1
TGTGCCAGCAGTTTAAGTAGCGGGTATTACAATGAGCAGTTCTTC
CASSLSSGYYNEQFF
>-|TRBV15|-|TRBJ1-2
TGTGCCACCAGCAGACCAGACCCTACTAACTATGGCTACACCTTC
CATSRPDPTNYGYTF
>many|TRBV20-1|-|TRBJ2-3
TGCAGTGCTTCCTCCGGAGGGGCGGGCGGGGCCACAGATACGCAGTATTTT
CSASSGGAGGATDTQYF
>many|TRBV5-6|-|TRBJ2-1
TGTGCCAGCAGCCGAGTAGGGGGGGCCGGCAATGAGCAGTTCTTC
CASSRVGGAGNEQFF
>-|TRBV4-1|TRBD2|TRBJ2-7
TGCGCCAGCAGCCGCGCGAGCGGGAGCTCCTACGAGCAGTACTTC
CASSRASGSSYEQYF